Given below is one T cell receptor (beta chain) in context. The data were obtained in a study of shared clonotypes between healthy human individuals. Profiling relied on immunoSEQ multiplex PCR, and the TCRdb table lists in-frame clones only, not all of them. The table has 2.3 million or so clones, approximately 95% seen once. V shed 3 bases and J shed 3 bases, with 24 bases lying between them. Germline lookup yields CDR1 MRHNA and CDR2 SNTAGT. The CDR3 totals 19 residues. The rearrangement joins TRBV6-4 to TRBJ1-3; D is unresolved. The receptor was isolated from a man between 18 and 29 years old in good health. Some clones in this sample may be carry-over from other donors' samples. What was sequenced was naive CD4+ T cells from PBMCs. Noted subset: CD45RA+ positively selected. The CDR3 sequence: CASSDKPIPPGLDGNTIYF. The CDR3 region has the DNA TGTGCCAGCAGTGATAAACCCATTCCCCCCGGCTTAGATGGAAACACCATATATTTT.